This passage covers 10 T cell receptor beta chains from one sample sequenced in a study of read filtering for tumor transcriptome and immune sequencing. The library was built from approximately 400 ng RNA with molecular barcoded adaptors for alpha/delta and beta/gamma chains. TCRdb ran MiXCR on the reads and lists one entry per CDR3 protein. Of around 130,000 distinct CDR3 sequences in the sample, over 10% were seen once. The sequenced sample consisted of a population of CD138-negative cells sorted from bone marrow. These receptors were obtained from a donor aged 40 or older with multiple myeloma.

Points on this clonotype: A clone one base away is much larger, so this may be a read error. The V and J genes are TRBV7-2 and TRBJ2-2; 7 bases fit TRBD1. The CDR3 has 15 residues. Germline V CDR1 and CDR2: SGHTA, FQGNSA. The CDR3 loop reads CASSLRQGGSGELLF. The CDR3 nucleotides are TGTGCCAGCAGCCTGAGACAGGGTGGGTCCGGGGAGCTGCTTTTT.

This chain joins TRBV10-3 and TRBJ1-5; D not certain. Germline lookup yields CDR1 ENHRY and CDR2 SYGVKD. The V end lost 6 bases, the J end lost 5 bases, and 14 bases lay between the germline ends. The CDR3 covers 14 residues. The CDR3 spells CAISARANHQPQHF. The CDR3 DNA sequence: TGTGCCATCAGCGCCCGGGCCAACCATCAGCCCCAGCATTTT.

This clonotype was recorded at least ten times. The rearrangement joins TRBV7-2 to TRBJ2-7, with 9 bases fitting TRBD2. V was clipped by 2 bases and J by 6 bases; unmatched bases: 8. CDR1 is SGHTA, CDR2 FQGNSA, per germline. This CDR3 is built from 15 residues. In DNA, the CDR3 is TGTGCCAGCAGCTTACGGGCGGGAGGGAATTCCGAGCAGTACTTC. Its protein product is CASSLRAGGNSEQYF.

The chain couples TRBV9 to TRBJ2-3, with 11 bases identical to TRBD2. The trim removed 4 bases at V and 5 bases at J, leaving 9 bases unmatched. Germline V gene lookup returns CDR1 SGDLS and CDR2 YYNGEE. The length of the CDR3 is 16 residues. CDR3 sequence reads: CASSLASGGPGDTQYF. The CDR3 bases are TGTGCCAGCAGCCTGGCTAGCGGGGGGCCGGGAGATACGCAGTATTTT. Full variable domain (missing parts from reference TRBV9 and TRBJ2-3): DSGVTQTPKHLITATGQRVTLRCSPRSGDLSVYWYQQSLDQGLQFLIQYYNGEERAKGNILERFSAQQFPDLHSELNLSSLELGDSALYFCASSLASGGPGDTQYFGPGTRLTVL.

This clonotype was detected many times. The rearrangement uses TRBV29-1 and TRBJ2-5; TRBD2 aligns across 10 bases. The CDR3 spans 13 residues. Germline V gene data show CDR1 as SQVTM and CDR2 as ANQGSEA. After removal of 4 bases from V and 1 base from J, the junction contained 0 bases not matched to a gene. The CDR3 coding sequence is TGCAGCGTTGGGACTAGCGGCCAAGAGACCCAGTACTTC. This gives the protein CSVGTSGQETQYF.

This clonotype was seen ten or more times. This chain uses TRBV5-1 with TRBJ1-1; 7 bases match TRBD1. CDR1 and CDR2 (germline): SGHRS, YFSETQ. The J segment lost 3 bases and the V segment lost 0 bases, leaving 5 bases of the junction unmatched. There are 15 residues in the CDR3. The chain's CDR3 is CASSLEVTGHTEAFF. CDR3 nucleotides: TGCGCCAGCAGCTTGGAAGTGACAGGGCACACTGAAGCTTTCTTT.

There are a few counts of this clonotype. V usage is TRBV6-6 and J usage is TRBJ2-7; D may match TRBD1 or TRBD2 (6 bases each). From germline, CDR1 is MNHNY and CDR2 SVGAGI (reference sequence). V lost 0 bases and J lost 3, with 18 bases in between. This CDR3 comprises 17 residues. CDR3 residues: CASSYSRDTGSLYEQYF. CDR3 coding DNA: TGTGCCAGCAGTTACTCGCGGGACACTGGATCTCTCTACGAGCAGTACTTC.

This clonotype was detected only a few times. The chain joins TRBV18 to TRBJ1-5, with 7 bases identical to TRBD1. Germline CDR1 KGHSH, CDR2 LQKENI. V gave up 5 bases and J gave up 1 base; unmatched junction bases: 5. The CDR3 is 15 residues long. In DNA form, the CDR3 reads TGTGCCAGCTCATCAGGGGGTGGGAGCAATCAGCCCCAGCATTTT. Its translation is CASSSGGGSNQPQHF.

This clonotype showed up many times. The rearrangement uses TRBV5-1 and TRBJ1-4, with D possibly matching TRBD1 (5 bases). The CDR3 covers 15 residues. Trimming pared 4 bases from V and 0 bases from J, leaving 10 bases between. Germline assignment: CDR1 SGHRS and CDR2 YFSETQ. The CDR3 DNA follows: TGCGCCAGCAGCATCGGGACTTCAACTAATGAAAAACTGTTTTTT. It yields the protein CASSIGTSTNEKLFF. The full variable domain, completed using reference TRBV5-1 and TRBJ1-4, is KAGVTQTPRYLIKTRGQQVTLSCSPISGHRSVSWYQQTPGQGLQFLFEYFSETQRNKGNFPGRFSGRQFSNSRSEMNVSTLELGDSALYLCASSIGTSTNEKLFFGSGTQLSVL.

Regarding this clonotype: A read error is the likely source, as a far larger clone sits one nucleotide away. V and J are TRBV7-2 and TRBJ2-7; no reliable D call. The V gene's germline CDR1 is SGHTA and CDR2 FQGNSA. This CDR3 comprises 13 residues. The CDR3 DNA follows: TGTGCCTGCAGCTTAGGGAACTTCTACGAGCAGTACTTC. This translates into CACSLGNFYEQYF. The whole variable domain, filled in from reference TRBV7-2 and TRBJ2-7, reads GAGVSQSPSNKVTEKGKDVELRCDPISGHTALYWYRQSLGQGLEFLIYFQGNSAPDKSGLPSDRFSAERTGGSVSTLTIQRTQQEDSAVYLCACSLGNFYEQYFGPGTRLTVT.